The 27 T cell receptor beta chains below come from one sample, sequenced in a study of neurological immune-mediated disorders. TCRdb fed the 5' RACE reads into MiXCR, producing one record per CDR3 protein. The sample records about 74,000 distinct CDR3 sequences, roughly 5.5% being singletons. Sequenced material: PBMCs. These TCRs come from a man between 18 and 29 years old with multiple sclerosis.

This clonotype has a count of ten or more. This chain's CDR3 is CASSLARSLSYEQYF. The CDR3 nucleotides read TGTGCCAGCAGCTTAGCGCGCAGTCTAAGCTACGAGCAGTACTTC. V is TRBV7-2 and J is TRBJ2-7; D gene unclear. Germline CDR1 and CDR2: SGHTA and FQGNSA. The ends were cut back, 0 bases at V and 3 bases at J, with 12 bases in the middle. The CDR3 totals 15 residues.

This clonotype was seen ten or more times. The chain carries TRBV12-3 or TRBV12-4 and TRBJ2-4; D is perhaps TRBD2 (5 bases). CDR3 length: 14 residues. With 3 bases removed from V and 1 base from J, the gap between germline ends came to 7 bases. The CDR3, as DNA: TGTGCCAGCAGTTTGAGGGAGGCCAAAAACATTCAGTACTTC. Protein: CASSLREAKNIQYF.

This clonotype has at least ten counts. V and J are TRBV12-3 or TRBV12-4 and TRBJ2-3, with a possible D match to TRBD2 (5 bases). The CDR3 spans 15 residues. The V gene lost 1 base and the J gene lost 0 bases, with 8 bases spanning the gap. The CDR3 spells CASSLDGGSTDTQYF. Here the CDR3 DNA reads TGTGCCAGCAGTTTAGACGGCGGGAGCACAGATACGCAGTATTTT.

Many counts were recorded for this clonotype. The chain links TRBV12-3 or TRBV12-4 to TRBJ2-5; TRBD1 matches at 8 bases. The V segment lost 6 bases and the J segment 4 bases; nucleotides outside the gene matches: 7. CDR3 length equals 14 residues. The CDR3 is CASREGQERETQYF. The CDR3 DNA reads TGTGCCAGCAGGGAGGGACAGGAGCGAGAGACCCAGTACTTC.

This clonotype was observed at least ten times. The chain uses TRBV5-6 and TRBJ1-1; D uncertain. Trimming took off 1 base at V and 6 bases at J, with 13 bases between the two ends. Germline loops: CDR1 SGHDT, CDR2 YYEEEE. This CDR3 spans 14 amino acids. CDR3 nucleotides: TGTGCCAGCAGCTTGCCGGTAACCGCACCTGAAGCTTTCTTT. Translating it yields CASSLPVTAPEAFF.

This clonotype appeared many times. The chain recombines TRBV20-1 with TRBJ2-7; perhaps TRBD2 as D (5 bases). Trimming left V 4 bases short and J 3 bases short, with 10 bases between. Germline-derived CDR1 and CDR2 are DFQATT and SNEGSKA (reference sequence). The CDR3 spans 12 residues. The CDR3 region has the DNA TGCAGTGCTAAAGGGAGTTACTACGAGCAGTACTTC. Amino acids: CSAKGSYYEQYF.

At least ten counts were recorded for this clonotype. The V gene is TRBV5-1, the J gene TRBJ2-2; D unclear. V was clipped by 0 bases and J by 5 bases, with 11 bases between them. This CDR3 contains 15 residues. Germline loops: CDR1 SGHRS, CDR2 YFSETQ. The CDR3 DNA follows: TGCGCCAGCAGCTTGGATGGCGGTCAAACCGGGGAGCTGTTTTTT. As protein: CASSLDGGQTGELFF.

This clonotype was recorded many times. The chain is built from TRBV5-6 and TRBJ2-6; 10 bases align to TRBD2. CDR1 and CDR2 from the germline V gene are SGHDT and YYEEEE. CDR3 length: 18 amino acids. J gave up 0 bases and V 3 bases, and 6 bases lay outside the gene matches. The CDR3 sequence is CASSSPGLANSGANVLTF. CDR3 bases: TGTGCCAGCAGCTCACCGGGACTAGCGAACTCTGGGGCCAACGTCCTGACTTTC.

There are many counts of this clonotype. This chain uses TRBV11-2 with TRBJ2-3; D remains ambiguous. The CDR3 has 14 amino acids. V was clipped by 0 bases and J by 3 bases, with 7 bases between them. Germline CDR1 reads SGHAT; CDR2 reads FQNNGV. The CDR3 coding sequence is TGTGCCAGCAGCTTAGAGAAGACTACAGATACGCAGTATTTT. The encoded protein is CASSLEKTTDTQYF.

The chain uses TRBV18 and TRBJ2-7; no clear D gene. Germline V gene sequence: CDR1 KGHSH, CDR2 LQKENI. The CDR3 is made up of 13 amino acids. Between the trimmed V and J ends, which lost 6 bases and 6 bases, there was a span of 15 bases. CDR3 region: CASSATVLSEQYF. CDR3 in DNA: TGTGCCAGCTCGGCTACAGTCCTATCCGAGCAGTACTTC. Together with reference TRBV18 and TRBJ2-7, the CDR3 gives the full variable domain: NAGVMQNPRHLVRRRGQEARLRCSPMKGHSHVYWYRQLPEEGLKFMVYLQKENIIDESGMPKERFSAEFPKEGPSILRIQQVVRGDSAAYFCASSATVLSEQYFGPGTRLTVT.

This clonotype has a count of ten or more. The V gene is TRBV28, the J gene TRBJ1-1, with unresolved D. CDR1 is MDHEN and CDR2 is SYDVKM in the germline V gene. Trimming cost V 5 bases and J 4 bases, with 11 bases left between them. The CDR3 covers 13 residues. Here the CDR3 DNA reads TGTGCCAGCAGTCGGACTTCTAGCACTGAAGCTTTCTTT. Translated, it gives CASSRTSSTEAFF.

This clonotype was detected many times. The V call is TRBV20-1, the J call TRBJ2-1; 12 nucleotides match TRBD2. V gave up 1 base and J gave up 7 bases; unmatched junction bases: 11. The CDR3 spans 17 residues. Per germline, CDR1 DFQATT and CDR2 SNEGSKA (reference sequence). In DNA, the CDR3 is TGCAGTGCTAGAGGGCTAGCGGGGGGGCCGGGCGGTAATGAGCAGTTCTTC. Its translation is CSARGLAGGPGGNEQFF.

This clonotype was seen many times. DNA for the CDR3: TGCGCCAGCAGCTTGTACGGGGGGGCCGTAATGGATACGCAGTATTTT. Protein product: CASSLYGGAVMDTQYF. The genes are TRBV5-1 and TRBJ2-3; 8 bases are a match to TRBD2. Trimming at V came to 1 base and at J to 6 bases, leaving 10 bases not matched to a gene. Germline values: CDR1 SGHRS, CDR2 YFSETQ. CDR3 length: 16 residues.

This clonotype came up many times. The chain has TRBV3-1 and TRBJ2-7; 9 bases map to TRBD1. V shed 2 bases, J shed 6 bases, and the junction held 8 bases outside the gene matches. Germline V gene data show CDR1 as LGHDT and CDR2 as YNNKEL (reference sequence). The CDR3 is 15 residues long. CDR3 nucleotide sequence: TGTGCCAGCAGCCAACTGGGACAGGGCGTATCCGAGCAGTACTTC. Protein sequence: CASSQLGQGVSEQYF.

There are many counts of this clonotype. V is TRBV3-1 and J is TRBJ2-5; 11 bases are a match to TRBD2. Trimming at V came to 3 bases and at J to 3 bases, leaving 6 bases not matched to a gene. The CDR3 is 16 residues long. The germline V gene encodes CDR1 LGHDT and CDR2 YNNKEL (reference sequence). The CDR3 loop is CASSHTGLAGEETQYF. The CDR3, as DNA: TGTGCCAGCAGCCACACTGGACTAGCGGGCGAAGAGACCCAGTACTTC.

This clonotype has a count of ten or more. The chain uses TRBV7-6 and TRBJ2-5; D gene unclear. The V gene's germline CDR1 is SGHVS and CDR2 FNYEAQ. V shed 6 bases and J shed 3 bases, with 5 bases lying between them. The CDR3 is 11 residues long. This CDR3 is CASREKETQYF. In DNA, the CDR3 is TGTGCCAGCAGGGAAAAAGAGACCCAGTACTTC.

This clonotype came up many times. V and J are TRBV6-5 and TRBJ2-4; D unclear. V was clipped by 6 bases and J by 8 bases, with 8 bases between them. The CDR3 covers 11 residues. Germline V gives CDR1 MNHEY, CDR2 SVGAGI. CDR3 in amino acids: CASRISDIQYF. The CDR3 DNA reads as TGTGCCAGCAGAATCTCGGACATTCAGTACTTC.

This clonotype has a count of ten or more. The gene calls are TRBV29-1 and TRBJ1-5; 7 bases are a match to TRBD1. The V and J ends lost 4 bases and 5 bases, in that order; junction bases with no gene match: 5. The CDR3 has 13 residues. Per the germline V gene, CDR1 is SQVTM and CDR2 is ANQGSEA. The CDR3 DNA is TGCAGCGTTGGACAGGGAGGGGATCAGCCCCAGCATTTT. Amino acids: CSVGQGGDQPQHF.

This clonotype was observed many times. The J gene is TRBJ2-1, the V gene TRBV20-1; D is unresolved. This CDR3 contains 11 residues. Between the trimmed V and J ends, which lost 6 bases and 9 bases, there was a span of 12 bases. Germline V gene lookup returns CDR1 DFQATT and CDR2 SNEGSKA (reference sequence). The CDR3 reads CSAALSLEQFF. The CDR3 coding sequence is TGCAGTGCCGCACTCTCTCTTGAGCAGTTCTTC.

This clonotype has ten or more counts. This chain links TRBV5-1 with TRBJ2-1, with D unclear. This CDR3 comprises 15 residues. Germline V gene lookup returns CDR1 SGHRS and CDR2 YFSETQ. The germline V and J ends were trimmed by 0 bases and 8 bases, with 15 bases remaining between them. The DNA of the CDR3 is TGCGCCAGCAGCTTGGAAGTGACGGTTTTATATGAGCAGTTCTTC. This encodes CASSLEVTVLYEQFF.

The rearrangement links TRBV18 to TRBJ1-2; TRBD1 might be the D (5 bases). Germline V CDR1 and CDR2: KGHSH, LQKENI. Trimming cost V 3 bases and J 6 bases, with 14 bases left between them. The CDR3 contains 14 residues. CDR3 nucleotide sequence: TGTGCCAGCTCACCGACAGTTGGAGTCGATGGCTACACCTTC. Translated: CASSPTVGVDGYTF.

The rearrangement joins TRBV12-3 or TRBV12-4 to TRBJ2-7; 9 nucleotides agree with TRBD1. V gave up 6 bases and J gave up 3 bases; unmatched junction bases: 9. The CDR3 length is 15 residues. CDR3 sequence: CASSPNTGGGYEQYF. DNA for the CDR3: TGTGCCAGCAGCCCCAACACAGGGGGCGGCTACGAGCAGTACTTC.

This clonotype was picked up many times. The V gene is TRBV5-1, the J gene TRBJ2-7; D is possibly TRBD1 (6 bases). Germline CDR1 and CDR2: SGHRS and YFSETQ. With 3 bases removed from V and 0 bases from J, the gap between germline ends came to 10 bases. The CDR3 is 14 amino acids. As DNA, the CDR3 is TGCGCCAGCAGCTCTGGACAGATCTCCTACGAGCAGTACTTC. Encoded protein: CASSSGQISYEQYF.

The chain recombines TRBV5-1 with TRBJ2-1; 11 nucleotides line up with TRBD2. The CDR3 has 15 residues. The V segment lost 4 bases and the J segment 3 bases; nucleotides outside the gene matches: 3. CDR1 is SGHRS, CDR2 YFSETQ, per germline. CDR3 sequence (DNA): TGCGCCAGCAGCCCGGGACTAGCGGTCTACAATGAGCAGTTCTTC. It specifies CASSPGLAVYNEQFF.

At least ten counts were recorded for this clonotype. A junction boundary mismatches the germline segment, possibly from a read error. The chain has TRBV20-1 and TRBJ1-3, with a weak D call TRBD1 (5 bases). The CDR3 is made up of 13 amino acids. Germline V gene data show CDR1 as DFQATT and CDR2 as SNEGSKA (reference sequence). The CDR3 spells CSARDSTGNTTYF. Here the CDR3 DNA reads TGCAGTGCTAGAGATAGTACAGGAAACACCACATATTTT.

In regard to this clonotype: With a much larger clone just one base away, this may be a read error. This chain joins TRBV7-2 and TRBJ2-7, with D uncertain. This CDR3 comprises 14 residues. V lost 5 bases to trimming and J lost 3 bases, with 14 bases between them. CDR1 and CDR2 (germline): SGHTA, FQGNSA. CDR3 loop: CASSAHTGRYEQYF. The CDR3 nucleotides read TGTGCCAGCAGCGCCCACACGGGCCGCTACGAGCAGTACTTC.

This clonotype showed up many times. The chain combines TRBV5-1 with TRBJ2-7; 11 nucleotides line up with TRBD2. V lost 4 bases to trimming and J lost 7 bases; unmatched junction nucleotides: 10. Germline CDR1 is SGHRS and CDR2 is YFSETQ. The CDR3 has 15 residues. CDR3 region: CASSPIAGGPGEQYF. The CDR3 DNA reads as TGCGCCAGCAGCCCTATAGCGGGAGGGCCTGGAGAGCAGTACTTC.